The 29 T cell receptor beta chains reported below all come from one sample, sequenced in a study of cytomegalovirus exposure and HLA in healthy donors. TCRdb's table, derived via immunoSEQ multiplex PCR, lists solely in-frame clones and lacks some. Among more than 60,000 clones listed, 85% to 90% were seen once. The sequenced sample consisted of PBMCs. The receptors here all came from a woman younger than 35 in good health and CMV-seronegative.

The chain couples TRBV18 to TRBJ2-2; TRBD1 is a possible D gene (5 bases). The CDR3 sequence is 14 residues long. V lost 3 bases, J lost 5 bases, and 10 bases lay in between. Germline CDR1 KGHSH, CDR2 LQKENI. CDR3 residues: CASSPLTGTGELFF. The CDR3 DNA reads TGTGCCAGCTCACCTCTTACAGGAACCGGGGAGCTGTTTTTT. Together with reference TRBV18 and TRBJ2-2, the CDR3 gives the full variable domain: NAGVMQNPRHLVRRRGQEARLRCSPMKGHSHVYWYRQLPEEGLKFMVYLQKENIIDESGMPKERFSAEFPKEGPSILRIQQVVRGDSAAYFCASSPLTGTGELFFGEGSRLTVL.

The rearrangement uses TRBV7-8 and TRBJ2-5; no clear D gene. Trimming removed 5 bases from V and 7 bases from J, with 14 bases in between. Germline assignment: CDR1 SGHVS and CDR2 FQNEAQ. CDR3 length equals 13 residues. The CDR3 nucleotides are TGTGCCAGCAGCCAGACCGGGTCCGGGACCCAGTACTTC. Translating it yields CASSQTGSGTQYF.

V is TRBV5-1 and J is TRBJ2-7, with TRBD2 matching 10 bases. The CDR3 is made up of 15 amino acids. The germline V gene has CDR1 SGHRS and CDR2 YFSETQ. Germline trimming cut 3 bases from V and 3 bases from J; bases unmatched to any gene: 6. CDR3 sequence reads: CASSSGLAAIYEQYF. The DNA for the CDR3 is TGCGCCAGCAGCTCCGGACTAGCGGCGATCTACGAGCAGTACTTC.

The chain joins TRBV4-2 to TRBJ2-1; 15 bases fit TRBD2. Germline V CDR1 and CDR2: LGHNA, YNFKEQ. This CDR3 has 16 amino acids. V lost 4 bases and J lost 2; bases outside the gene matches: 0. The chain's CDR3 is CASSRTSGGAYNEQFF. The CDR3 DNA reads as TGTGCCAGCAGCCGGACTAGCGGGGGGGCCTACAATGAGCAGTTCTTC.

V gene TRBV7-6 combines with J gene TRBJ2-5, with 8 bases aligning to TRBD2. Germline V gene lookup returns CDR1 SGHVS and CDR2 FNYEAQ. The CDR3 covers 16 residues. V shed 0 bases, J shed 5 bases, and the junction held 8 bases outside the gene matches. The CDR3 DNA reads as TGTGCCAGCAGCTTAGCTGGCCTAGCGGGTAGGGAGACCCAGTACTTC. Translation: CASSLAGLAGRETQYF.

This clone was picked up one time. The rearrangement uses TRBV5-4 and TRBJ1-2, with unresolved D. The germline gives CDR1 SGHNT, CDR2 YYREEE (reference sequence). V was trimmed by 0 bases and J by 2 bases, leaving 8 bases between them. The CDR3 has 14 amino acids. The CDR3 DNA reads as TGTGCCAGCAGCTTGGACAGAGACAACTATGGCTACACCTTC. Translated, it gives CASSLDRDNYGYTF.

The rearrangement links TRBV19 to TRBJ1-2, with 7 bases aligning to TRBD1. V lost 5 bases, J lost 4 bases, and 4 bases stayed unmatched. There are 13 residues in the CDR3. Germline V gene sequence: CDR1 LNHDA, CDR2 SQIVND (reference sequence). The CDR3 loop is CASSFDRAYGYTF. CDR3 nucleotides: TGTGCCAGTAGTTTCGACAGGGCCTATGGCTACACCTTC.

This clone showed up just a few times. The gene calls are TRBV10-2 and TRBJ1-1; D possibly corresponds to TRBD1 (5 bases). The V end lost 7 bases, the J end lost 8 bases, and 14 bases lay between the germline ends. The CDR3 runs 12 residues. From germline, CDR1 is WSHSY and CDR2 SAAADI. This chain's CDR3 is CASTAWNREAFF. The DNA of the CDR3 is TGCGCCAGCACGGCCTGGAACAGGGAAGCTTTCTTT.

The rearrangement links TRBV30 to TRBJ1-2; possibly TRBD1 for D (5 bases). The CDR3 extends over 13 amino acids. V lost 3 bases, J lost 8 bases, and 16 bases lay in between. Per the germline V gene, CDR1 is GTSNPN and CDR2 is SVGIG (reference sequence). The CDR3 nucleotides read TGTGCCTGGAGGGCAACGGGACTGTCGGGCTACACCTTC. Protein sequence: CAWRATGLSGYTF. Filled out from reference TRBV30 and TRBJ1-2, the complete variable domain reads SQTIHQWPATLVQPVGSPLSLECTVEGTSNPNLYWYRQAAGRGLQLLFYSVGIGQISSEVPQNLSASRPQDRQFILSSKKLLLSDSGFYLCAWRATGLSGYTFGSGTRLTVV.

This clone was observed a single time. The chain combines TRBV5-1 with TRBJ2-3; D may be TRBD1 (7 bases). V lost 4 bases and J 4 bases, leaving 19 bases between the germline ends. Germline values: CDR1 SGHRS, CDR2 YFSETQ. The CDR3 length is 16 residues. The CDR3, as DNA: TGCGCCAGCAGCCGCGGACAGGCCGGGGGTTCAGATACGCAGTATTTT. Protein sequence: CASSRGQAGGSDTQYF.

This clone occurred a few times. V usage is TRBV6-1 and J usage is TRBJ1-5; D not resolved. Trimming pared 4 bases from V and 2 bases from J, leaving 9 bases between. Germline assignment: CDR1 MNHNS and CDR2 SASEGT. The CDR3 length is 14 residues. The CDR3 region is CASSVSSGNQPQHF. CDR3 DNA: TGTGCCAGCAGTGTTAGTTCCGGCAATCAGCCCCAGCATTTT.

The chain employs TRBV27 and TRBJ2-7, with TRBD2 as a possible D gene (5 bases). In germline, CDR1 is MNHEY, CDR2 SMNVEV (reference sequence). The V end lost 4 bases, the J end lost 3 bases, and 10 bases lay between the germline ends. This CDR3 has 13 amino acids. The CDR3 sequence: CASSSGLYYEQYF. The CDR3 coding sequence is TGTGCCAGCAGTTCCGGACTTTACTACGAGCAGTACTTC.

The chain uses TRBV7-2 and TRBJ1-1; D is unresolved. The CDR3 is made up of 16 amino acids. Germline V gene data show CDR1 as SGHTA and CDR2 as FQGNSA. V was clipped by 5 bases and J by 1 base, with 17 bases between them. CDR3 protein: CASSAVGGSANTEAFF. Written as DNA, the CDR3 is TGTGCCAGCAGCGCCGTTGGAGGGTCGGCGAACACTGAAGCTTTCTTT.

The V and J genes are TRBV14 and TRBJ2-5; D may be TRBD1 (5 bases). Trimming left V 4 bases short and J 2 bases short, with 8 bases between. The CDR3 length is 13 residues. CDR1 SGHDN and CDR2 FVKESK come from the germline V gene. The CDR3 region has the DNA TGTGCCAGCAGCCCAAGACAGCAAGAGACCCAGTACTTC. It translates to CASSPRQQETQYF.

V usage is TRBV2 and J usage is TRBJ1-5; 7 nucleotides line up with TRBD1. V dropped 6 bases and J dropped 6; count of bases not matched to a gene: 8. Looked up from germline, CDR1 is SNHLY and CDR2 is FYNNEI. There are 14 residues in the CDR3. The CDR3 loop is CASSSGTAGQPQHF. CDR3 sequence (DNA): TGTGCCAGCAGCTCCGGGACAGCGGGTCAGCCCCAGCATTTT.

This clone was observed a single time. The V gene is TRBV21-1, the J gene TRBJ2-4; TRBD1 is the table's D call and was not checked against the DNA. TRBV21-1 is a documented pseudogene. CDR3 length: 16 residues. The CDR3 loop is CASSRGDRVMFGIQYF. CDR3 nucleotide sequence: TGTGCCAGCAGCAGAGGGGACAGGGTGATGTTTGGCATTCAGTACTTC.

This clone was seen a handful of times. The rearrangement uses TRBV4-1 and TRBJ2-2, with 11 nucleotides matching TRBD1. V trimming: 3 bases; J trimming: 4 bases; junction bases outside the gene matches: 7. The CDR3 spans 17 residues. Germline values: CDR1 MGHRA, CDR2 YSYEKL. In nucleotides, the CDR3 is TGCGCCAGCAGCCACGCGGACAGGGGGCTAGGCACCGGGGAGCTGTTTTTT. It is translated as CASSHADRGLGTGELFF.

This clone has just a few counts. The chain links TRBV29-1 to TRBJ2-5; tentatively, D is TRBD1 (5 bases). This CDR3 contains 12 residues. Per germline, CDR1 SQVTM and CDR2 ANQGSEA. Trimming cost V 1 base and J 5 bases, with 8 bases left between them. CDR3 nucleotide sequence: TGCAGCGTTGAAGCGTCAGGGGAGACCCAGTACTTC. Translated: CSVEASGETQYF. Filled out from reference TRBV29-1 and TRBJ2-5, the complete variable domain reads SAVISQKPSRDICQRGTSLTIQCQVDSQVTMMFWYRQQPGQSLTLIATANQGSEATYESGFVIDKFPISRPNLTFSTLTVSNMSPEDSSIYLCSVEASGETQYFGPGTRLLVL.

This sequence joins TRBV5-6 and TRBJ2-3; D unresolved. Germline V CDR1 and CDR2: SGHDT, YYEEEE. V lost 2 bases to trimming and J lost 1 base, with 8 bases between them. The CDR3 is made up of 14 amino acids. The DNA of the CDR3 is TGTGCCAGCAGCTTCCTGACTGGCACAGATACGCAGTATTTT. It encodes CASSFLTGTDTQYF.

The chain couples TRBV11-3 to TRBJ1-5, with a tentative D call TRBD1 (5 bases). Trimming removed 1 base from V and 1 base from J, with 11 bases in between. Germline V gene lookup returns CDR1 SGHNT and CDR2 YENEEA. This CDR3 has 16 residues. The CDR3 region has the DNA TGTGCCAGCAGCTTAGGGGGCAGACCAAGCAATCAGCCCCAGCATTTT. Its translation is CASSLGGRPSNQPQHF. The whole variable domain, filled in from reference TRBV11-3 and TRBJ1-5, reads EAGVVQSPRYKIIEKKQPVAFWCNPISGHNTLYWYLQNLGQGPELLIRYENEEAVDDSQLPKDRFSAERLKGVDSTLKIQPAELGDSAVYLCASSLGGRPSNQPQHFGDGTRLSIL.

The chain combines TRBV12-5 with TRBJ1-1, with 9 nucleotides matching TRBD1. The CDR3 runs 15 residues. V lost 6 bases to trimming and J lost 7 bases; unmatched junction nucleotides: 12. The germline gives CDR1 LGHNT, CDR2 FRNRAP. CDR3 amino acids: CASGSGQGNDIEAFF. The CDR3 DNA reads TGTGCTAGTGGGTCGGGACAGGGAAACGACATTGAAGCTTTCTTT. The entire variable domain, with the rest obtained from reference TRBV12-5 and TRBJ1-1, is as follows: DARVTQTPRHKVTEMGQEVTMRCQPILGHNTVFWYRQTMMQGLELLAYFRNRAPLDDSGMPKDRFSAEMPDATLATLKIQPSEPRDSAVYFCASGSGQGNDIEAFFGQGTRLTVV.

The V gene is TRBV5-1, the J gene TRBJ2-7; 8 bases match TRBD2. CDR3 length: 15 amino acids. Germline V lookup: CDR1 SGHRS, CDR2 YFSETQ. The J segment lost 5 bases and the V segment lost 4 bases, leaving 11 bases of the junction unmatched. CDR3: CASSPGGGRGDEQYF. DNA of the CDR3: TGCGCCAGCAGCCCCGGCGGGGGGCGCGGAGACGAGCAGTACTTC. Complete variable domain (other parts from reference TRBV5-1 and TRBJ2-7): KAGVTQTPRYLIKTRGQQVTLSCSPISGHRSVSWYQQTPGQGLQFLFEYFSETQRNKGNFPGRFSGRQFSNSRSEMNVSTLELGDSALYLCASSPGGGRGDEQYFGPGTRLTVT.

The V gene is TRBV6-5, the J gene TRBJ2-5; TRBD2 matches at 12 bases. This CDR3 spans 15 amino acids. Trimming at V came to 4 bases and at J to 6 bases, leaving 6 bases not matched to a gene. Germline-derived CDR1 and CDR2 are MNHEY and SVGAGI. This chain's CDR3 is CASSFSTSGRQTQYF. For the CDR3, the DNA is TGTGCCAGCAGTTTTTCGACTAGCGGGAGACAGACCCAGTACTTC.

The chain recombines TRBV12-2 with TRBJ1-1; the D call of TRBD1 is as the table states it, not checked on the DNA. TRBV12-2 is described as a pseudogene. The CDR3 is 15 residues long. The CDR3 sequence: CASRSTNRGRTEAFF. The CDR3 DNA sequence: TGTGCAAGTCGCTCTACCAACAGGGGGCGGACTGAAGCTTTCTTT.

The chain uses TRBV2 and TRBJ2-7, with 12 positions matching TRBD1. CDR3 length: 13 residues. The germline V gene encodes CDR1 SNHLY and CDR2 FYNNEI. V was pared by 11 bases and J by 5 bases, with 7 bases of the junction left unmatched. Written as DNA, the CDR3 is TGTGCCGGCCGCCGGGACAGGGGGCACGAGCAGTACTTC. Translated: CAGRRDRGHEQYF. Full variable domain (outside the CDR3, taken from reference TRBV2 and TRBJ2-7): EPEVTQTPSHQVTQMGQEVILRCVPISNHLYFYWYRQILGQKVEFLVSFYNNEISEKSEIFDDQFSVERPDGSNFTLKIRSTKLEDSAMYFCAGRRDRGHEQYFGPGTRLTVT.

The J gene is TRBJ2-1, the V gene TRBV15, with 7 positions matching TRBD1. Germline V gene sequence: CDR1 LNHNV, CDR2 YYDKDF (reference sequence). V was clipped by 5 bases and J by 4 bases; unmatched bases: 8. The CDR3 sequence is 15 residues long. The CDR3 DNA follows: TGTGCCACCAGCGCCCGGGACAGCCTTTACAATGAGCAGTTCTTC. This encodes CATSARDSLYNEQFF.

The chain has TRBV5-4 and TRBJ2-5; 8 bases are shared with TRBD2. Germline V CDR1 and CDR2: SGHNT, YYREEE (reference sequence). V was clipped by 3 bases and J by 3 bases; unmatched bases: 4. The CDR3 length is 14 residues. Written as DNA, the CDR3 is TGTGCCAGCAGCTCCGGGACTAGAGAAGAGACCCAGTACTTC. Amino acid sequence: CASSSGTREETQYF.

This chain connects TRBV11-2 to TRBJ2-4; possibly TRBD1 for D (6 bases). Germline CDR1 reads SGHAT; CDR2 reads FQNNGV. The CDR3 consists of 14 residues. Trimming removed 5 bases at V and 1 base at J, with 9 bases between. The CDR3, as DNA: TGTGCCAGCAGCAGGGACATCGCCAAAAACATTCAGTACTTC. Encoded protein: CASSRDIAKNIQYF.

A few counts support this clone. This sequence joins TRBV4-2 and TRBJ1-1; possibly TRBD1 for D (5 bases). The CDR3 has 13 amino acids. Germline loops: CDR1 LGHNA, CDR2 YNFKEQ. V gave up 1 base and J gave up 5 bases, with 8 bases separating them. In DNA, the CDR3 is TGTGCCAGCAGCCAAGTCGGGGGAACTGAAGCTTTCTTT. This encodes CASSQVGGTEAFF.